This TCR beta chain was sequenced in a study of blood T cell repertoires in COVID-19. On the study more broadly: Samples representing acute and convalescent COVID-19 were sourced from the United States, Italy and Spain. Sample material is recorded as cDNA or gDNA derived from T cells, B-cell-depleted T cells, or PBMCs.

In the study's own analysis: Reference gene primers were amplified, and this amplification served to estimate nucleated cell counts. Clones were sequenced by immunoSEQ multiplex PCR, and TCRdb holds only the in-frame ones, with some missing. V and J calls plus clone size are reproduced from that table; the DNA served to infer D and trimming. This sample has about 83,000 clones, with roughly 80% found just once. This clone turned up a few times. From germline, CDR1 is SGHTA and CDR2 FQGNSA. V lost 2 bases, J lost 4 bases, and 14 bases lay in between. The CDR3 sequence is 15 residues long. The J gene is TRBJ1-1, the V gene TRBV7-2; D remains unclear. Sequencing input: peripheral blood. This TCR was recovered from a woman of 80 years or more with acute or convalescent COVID-19. CDR3 in amino acids: CASSLIFGVGTEAFF. CDR3 nucleotides: TGTGCCAGCAGCTTAATCTTCGGGGTGGGCACTGAAGCTTTCTTT.